The 3 T cell receptor beta chains listed next were all sequenced from one sample in a study of tumor and adjacent non-tumor tissue in lung cancer. A modified ARM-PCR protocol with three rounds of nested PCR amplified TCRbeta. TCRdb called the multiplex PCR reads again in MiXCR, with one record for every CDR3 protein. The repertoire holds 70,000 to 90,000 distinct CDR3 sequences, with approximately 78% as singletons. RNA was extracted from bulk tissue without any cell sorting. The normal lung tissue was taken more than 3 cm from the tumor edge. Sequenced input: distant non-tumor lung tissue. These receptor sequences come from a man aged 55 to 70 with non-small cell lung cancer.

As for this clonotype: One end of the junction fails to match germline, which may point to a read error. This chain links TRBV20-1 with TRBJ2-7, with D perhaps TRBD1 (6 bases). CDR3 length equals 12 residues. The germline V gene encodes CDR1 DFQATT and CDR2 SNEGSKA (reference sequence). CDR3 DNA sequence: TGCAATGCTAGAAACAGGGCGGAGGAGCAGTACTTC. Its protein product is CNARNRAEEQYF.

There are a few counts of this clonotype. A read error may be the cause here, since a much bigger clone is one base away. This chain uses TRBV20-1 with TRBJ1-5; 9 nucleotides line up with TRBD1. Germline-derived CDR1 and CDR2 are DFQATT and SNEGSKA (reference sequence). This CDR3 has 14 residues. CDR3 sequence reads: CSTRLTGGDQPQHF. The CDR3 DNA is TGCAGTACTAGACTCACAGGGGGCGATCAGCCCCAGCATTTT.

Regarding this clonotype: A much more abundant neighbour one base away suggests this may be a read error. The conserved final phenylalanine or tryptophan is absent from the CDR3, which likely points to a read error. The J gene is TRBJ2-5, the V gene TRBV5-1; D is perhaps TRBD1 or TRBD2 (6 bases each). The CDR3 contains 15 residues. With 0 bases removed from V and 2 bases from J, the gap between germline ends came to 11 bases. Germline-derived CDR1 and CDR2 are SGHRS and YFSETQ. CDR3 in amino acids: CASSLEGGRQETQYS. The CDR3 coding sequence is TGCGCCAGCAGCTTGGAGGGGGGCCGACAAGAGACCCAGTACTCC.